This T cell receptor beta chain was profiled in a study of technical replicates of blood from a handful of donors. TCRdb's table, derived via immunoSEQ multiplex PCR, lists solely in-frame clones and lacks some. The repertoire holds tens of thousands of clones, with around 93% as singletons. With 7 bases removed from V and 4 bases from J, the gap between germline ends came to 19 bases. The CDR3 runs 16 residues. The germline V gene encodes CDR1 MNHEY and CDR2 SMNVEV (reference sequence). The sample was T cells isolated from PBMCs. The chain employs TRBV27 and TRBJ2-2; a weak D match, TRBD2 (6 bases). This TCR came from a human donor in good health. The CDR3 sequence: CASKMGLPEFTGELFF. CDR3 DNA: TGTGCCAGCAAAATGGGACTGCCTGAGTTCACCGGGGAGCTGTTTTTT.